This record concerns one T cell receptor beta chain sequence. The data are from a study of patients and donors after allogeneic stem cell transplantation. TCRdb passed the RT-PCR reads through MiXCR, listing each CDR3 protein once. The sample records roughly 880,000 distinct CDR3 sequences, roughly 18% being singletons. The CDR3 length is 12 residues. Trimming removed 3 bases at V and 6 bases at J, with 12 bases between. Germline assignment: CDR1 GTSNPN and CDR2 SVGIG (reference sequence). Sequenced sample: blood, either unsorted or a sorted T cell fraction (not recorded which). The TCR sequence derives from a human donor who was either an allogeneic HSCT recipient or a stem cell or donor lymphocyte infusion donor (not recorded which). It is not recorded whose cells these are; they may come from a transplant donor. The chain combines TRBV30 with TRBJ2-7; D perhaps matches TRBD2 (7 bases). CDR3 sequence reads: CAWRGGGAEQYF. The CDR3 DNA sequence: TGTGCCTGGAGAGGAGGGGGGGCCGAGCAGTACTTC.